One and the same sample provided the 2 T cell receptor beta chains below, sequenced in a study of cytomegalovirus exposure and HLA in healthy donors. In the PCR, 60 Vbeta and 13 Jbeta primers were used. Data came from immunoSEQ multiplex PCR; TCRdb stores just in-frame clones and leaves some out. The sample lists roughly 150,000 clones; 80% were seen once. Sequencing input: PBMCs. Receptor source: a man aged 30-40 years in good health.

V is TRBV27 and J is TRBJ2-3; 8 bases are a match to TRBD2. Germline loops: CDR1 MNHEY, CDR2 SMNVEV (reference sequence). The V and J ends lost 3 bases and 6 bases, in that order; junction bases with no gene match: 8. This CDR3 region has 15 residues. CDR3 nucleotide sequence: TGTGCCAGCAGTTTTACGGCGGGAGGATCCGATACGCAGTATTTT. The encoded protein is CASSFTAGGSDTQYF.

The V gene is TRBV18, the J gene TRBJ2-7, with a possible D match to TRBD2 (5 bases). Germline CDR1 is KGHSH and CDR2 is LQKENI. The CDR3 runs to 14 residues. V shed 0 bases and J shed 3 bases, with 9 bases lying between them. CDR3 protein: CASSPPGLNYEQYF. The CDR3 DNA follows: TGTGCCAGCTCACCACCCGGACTGAACTACGAGCAGTACTTC.